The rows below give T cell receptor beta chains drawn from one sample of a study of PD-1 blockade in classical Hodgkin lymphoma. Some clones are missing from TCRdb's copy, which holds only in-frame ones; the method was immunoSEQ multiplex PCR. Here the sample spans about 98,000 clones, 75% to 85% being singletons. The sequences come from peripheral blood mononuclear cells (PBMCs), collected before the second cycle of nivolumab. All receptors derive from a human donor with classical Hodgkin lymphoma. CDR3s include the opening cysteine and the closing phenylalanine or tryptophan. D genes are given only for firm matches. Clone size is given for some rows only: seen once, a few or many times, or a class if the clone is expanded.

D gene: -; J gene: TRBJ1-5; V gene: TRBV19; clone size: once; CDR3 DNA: TGTGCCAGTAGTATGTGGGGCATAAGCAATCAGCCCCAGCATTTT; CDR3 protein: CASSMWGISNQPQHF
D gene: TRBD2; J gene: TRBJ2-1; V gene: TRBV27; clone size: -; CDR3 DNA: TGTGCCAGCAGGGAGCGGGGTTCTTACAATGAGCAGTTCTTC; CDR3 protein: CASRERGSYNEQFF
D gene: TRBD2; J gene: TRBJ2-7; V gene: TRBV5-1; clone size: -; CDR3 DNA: TGCGCCAGCAGCTTGAGGGCGGGAGAGGACGAGCAGTACTTC; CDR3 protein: CASSLRAGEDEQYF
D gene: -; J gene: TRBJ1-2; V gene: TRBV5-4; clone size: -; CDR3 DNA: TGTGCCAGCAGCTTGGTAAAAGGAGGAGGCTACACCTTC; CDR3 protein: CASSLVKGGGYTF
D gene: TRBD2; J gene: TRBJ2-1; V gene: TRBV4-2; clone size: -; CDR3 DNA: TGTGCCAGCAGCCAAAGAGGGGAGGGCAGCTACAATGAGCAGTTCTTC; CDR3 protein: CASSQRGEGSYNEQFF
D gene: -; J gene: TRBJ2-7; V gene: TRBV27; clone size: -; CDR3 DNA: TGTGCCAGCAGTTTATCGGGGCGGGATCTAGACGAGCAGTACTTC; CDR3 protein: CASSLSGRDLDEQYF
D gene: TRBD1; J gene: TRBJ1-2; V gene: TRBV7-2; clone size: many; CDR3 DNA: TGTGCCAGCAGCCCAACAGGGGGCCGGGATGGCTACACCTTC; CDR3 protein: CASSPTGGRDGYTF
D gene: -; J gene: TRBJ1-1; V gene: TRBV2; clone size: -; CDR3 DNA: TGTGCCACCTCGACAGGCTGGGGCACTGAAGCTTTCTTT; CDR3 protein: CATSTGWGTEAFF
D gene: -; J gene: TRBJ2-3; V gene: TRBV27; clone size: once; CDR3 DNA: TGTGCCAGCAGACCCCCTACAACTAGCACAGATACGCAGTATTTT; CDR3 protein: CASRPPTTSTDTQYF
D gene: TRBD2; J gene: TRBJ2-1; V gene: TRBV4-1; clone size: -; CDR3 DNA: TGCGCCAGCAGCCACGCTACTAGCGGGAGGAATGAGCAGTTCTTC; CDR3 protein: CASSHATSGRNEQFF
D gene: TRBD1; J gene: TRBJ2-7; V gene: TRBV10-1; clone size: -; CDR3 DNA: TGCGCCAGCAGTAGGGGACAGGGGGGCCACGAGCAGTACTTC; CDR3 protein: CASSRGQGGHEQYF
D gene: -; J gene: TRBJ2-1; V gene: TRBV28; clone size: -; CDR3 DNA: TGTGCCAGCAGAACCAACAGGGGGCCGAGCGGGGGCTCCTACAATGAGCAGTTCTTC; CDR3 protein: CASRTNRGPSGGSYNEQFF
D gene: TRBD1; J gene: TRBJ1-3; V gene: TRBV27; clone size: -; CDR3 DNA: TGTGCCAGCAGTCCGGACAGGGGATACACCATATATTTT; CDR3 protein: CASSPDRGYTIYF
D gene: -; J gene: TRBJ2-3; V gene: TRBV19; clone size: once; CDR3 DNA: TGTGCCAGTAGACAGGTCGGAGCAGATACGCAGTATTTT; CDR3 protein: CASRQVGADTQYF
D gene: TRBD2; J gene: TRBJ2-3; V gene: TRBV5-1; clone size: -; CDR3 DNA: TGCGCCAGCAGCTTGGCCGCGGGAGCCGAACCCACAGATACGCAGTATTTT; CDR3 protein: CASSLAAGAEPTDTQYF
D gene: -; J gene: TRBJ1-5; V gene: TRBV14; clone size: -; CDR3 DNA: TGTGCCAGCAGCCAAGCAGTGTTAGGGCCCCAGCATTTT; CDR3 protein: CASSQAVLGPQHF
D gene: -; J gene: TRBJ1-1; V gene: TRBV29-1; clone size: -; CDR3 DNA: TGCAGCGTTACCCGGGGAGGGAACACTGAAGCTTTCTTT; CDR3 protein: CSVTRGGNTEAFF
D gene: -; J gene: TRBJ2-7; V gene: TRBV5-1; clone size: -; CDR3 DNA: TGCGCCAGCAGTTTTGGTAACGAGCAGTACTTC; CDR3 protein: CASSFGNEQYF
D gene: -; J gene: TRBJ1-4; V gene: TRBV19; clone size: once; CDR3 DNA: TGTGCCAGTAGTCCCCAGGGCCCTAATGAAAAACTGTTTTTT; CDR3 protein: CASSPQGPNEKLFF
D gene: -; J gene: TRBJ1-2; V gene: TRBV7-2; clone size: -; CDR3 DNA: TGTGCCAGCAGGTCGCTGACAGGCAGATCCAACTATGGCTACACCTTC; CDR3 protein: CASRSLTGRSNYGYTF
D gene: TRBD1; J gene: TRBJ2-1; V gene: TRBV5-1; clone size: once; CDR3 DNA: TGCGCCAGCGGCCGGGACAGGGGAAACAATGAGCAGTTCTTC; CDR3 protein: CASGRDRGNNEQFF
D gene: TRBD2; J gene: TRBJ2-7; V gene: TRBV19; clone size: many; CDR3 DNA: TGTGCCAGTAGTGCGGGGGGGTACGAGCAGTACTTC; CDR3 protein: CASSAGGYEQYF
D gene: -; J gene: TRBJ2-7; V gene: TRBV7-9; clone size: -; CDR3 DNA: TGTGCCAGCAGCTTAACCCTGGACAAGTCCCGGGAGCAGTACTTC; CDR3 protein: CASSLTLDKSREQYF
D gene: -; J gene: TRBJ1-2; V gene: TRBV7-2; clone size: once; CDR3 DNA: TGTGCCAGCAGCTTAATCCCGGGGTATAATGGCTACACCTTC; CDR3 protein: CASSLIPGYNGYTF
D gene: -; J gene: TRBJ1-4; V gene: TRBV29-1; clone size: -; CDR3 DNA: TGCAGCGTGGGGGGCGGGACAAATGAAAAACTGTTTTTT; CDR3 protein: CSVGGGTNEKLFF
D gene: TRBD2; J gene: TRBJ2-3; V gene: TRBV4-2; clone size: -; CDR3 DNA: TGTGCCAGCAGCCCCTCCGGGACTAGCGGGTTGGATACGCAGTATTTT; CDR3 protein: CASSPSGTSGLDTQYF
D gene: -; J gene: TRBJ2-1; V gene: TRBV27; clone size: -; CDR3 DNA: TGTGCCAGCAGTTTACCCAAGGGGAGGTCCTACAATGAGCAGTTCTTC; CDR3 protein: CASSLPKGRSYNEQFF
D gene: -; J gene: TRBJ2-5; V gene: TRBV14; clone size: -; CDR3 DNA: TGTGCCAGCAGCCAAGGATATCGGGAGACCCAGTACTTC; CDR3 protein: CASSQGYRETQYF
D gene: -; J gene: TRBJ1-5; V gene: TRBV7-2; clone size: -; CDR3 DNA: TGTGCCAGCAGCTTAGCTCACGAGCAGCCCCAGCATTTT; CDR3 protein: CASSLAHEQPQHF
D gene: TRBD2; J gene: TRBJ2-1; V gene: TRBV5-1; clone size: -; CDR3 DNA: TGCGCCAGCAGCTTGGAACCTAGCGGGAGGGCCTTTGATGAGCAGTTCTTC; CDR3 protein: CASSLEPSGRAFDEQFF
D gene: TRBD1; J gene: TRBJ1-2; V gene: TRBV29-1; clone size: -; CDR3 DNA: TGCAGCGTCGGAGGGGGCATTTATGGCTACACCTTC; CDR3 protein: CSVGGGIYGYTF
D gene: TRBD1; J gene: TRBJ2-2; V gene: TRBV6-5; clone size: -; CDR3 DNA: TGTGCCAGCAGTTACAGGGGGCTTACCGGGGAGCTGTTTTTT; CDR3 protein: CASSYRGLTGELFF
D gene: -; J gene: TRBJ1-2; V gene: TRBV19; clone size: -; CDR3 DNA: TGTGCCAGTAGCTTAGGACAGCCCTATGGCTACACCTTC; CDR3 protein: CASSLGQPYGYTF
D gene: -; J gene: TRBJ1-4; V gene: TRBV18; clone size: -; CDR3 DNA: TGTGCCAGCTCCCTTGGGGAGTATGAAAAACTGTTTTTT; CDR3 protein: CASSLGEYEKLFF
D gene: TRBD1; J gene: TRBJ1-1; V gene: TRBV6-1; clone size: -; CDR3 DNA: TGTGCCAGCAGTGAACGAGGGGGCTCGACTGAAGCTTTCTTT; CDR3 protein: CASSERGGSTEAFF
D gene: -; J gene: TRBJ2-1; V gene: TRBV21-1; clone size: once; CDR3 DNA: TGTGCCAGCTTCGGAGGGTTAGCGGGAGGTTACAATGAGCAGTTCTTC; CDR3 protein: CASFGGLAGGYNEQFF
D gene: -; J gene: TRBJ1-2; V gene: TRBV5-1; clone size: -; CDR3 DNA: TGCGCCAGCAGCCTGGGCGACGGAGCTAACTATGGCTACACCTTC; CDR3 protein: CASSLGDGANYGYTF
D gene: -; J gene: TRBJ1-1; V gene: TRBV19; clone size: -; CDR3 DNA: TGTGCCAGTAGTATGTTTGGGGGCATGGACACTGAAGCTTTCTTT; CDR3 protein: CASSMFGGMDTEAFF
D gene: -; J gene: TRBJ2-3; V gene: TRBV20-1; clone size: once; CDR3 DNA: TGCAGTGCTACTATCACAGATACGCAGTATTTT; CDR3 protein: CSATITDTQYF
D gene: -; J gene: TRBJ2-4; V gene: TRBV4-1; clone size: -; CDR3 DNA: TGCGCCAGCAGCCACCGAGGACGGGAAAACATTCAGTACTTC; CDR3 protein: CASSHRGRENIQYF
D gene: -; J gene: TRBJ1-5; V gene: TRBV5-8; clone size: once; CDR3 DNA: TGTGCCAGCAGCGGGGGTGTCGTCCCCCAGCATTTT; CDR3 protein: CASSGGVVPQHF
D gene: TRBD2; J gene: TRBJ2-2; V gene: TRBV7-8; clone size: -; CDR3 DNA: TGTGCCAGCAGCTTCGGGGTAGCGGGAGGATACAGGGCCGGGGAGCTGTTTTTT; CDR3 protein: CASSFGVAGGYRAGELFF
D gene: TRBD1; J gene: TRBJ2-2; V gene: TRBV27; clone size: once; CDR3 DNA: TGTGCCAGCAGTTTATCAGCAGGGGGTAACACCGGGGAGCTGTTTTTT; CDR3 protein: CASSLSAGGNTGELFF
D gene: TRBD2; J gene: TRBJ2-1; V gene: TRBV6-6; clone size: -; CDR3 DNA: TGTGCCAGCAGTTCCCCGGGACTACCGCTCAATGAGCAGTTCTTC; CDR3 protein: CASSSPGLPLNEQFF
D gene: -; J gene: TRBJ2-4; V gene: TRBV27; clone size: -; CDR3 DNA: TGTGCCAGCAGTTCTGCTTACCGGGACACGGAAAACATTCAGTACTTC; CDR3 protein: CASSSAYRDTENIQYF
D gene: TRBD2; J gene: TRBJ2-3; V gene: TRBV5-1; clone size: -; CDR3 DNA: TGCGCCAGCAGCTTGGATCTAGCGGGAGGTGCAGATACGCAGTATTTT; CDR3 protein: CASSLDLAGGADTQYF
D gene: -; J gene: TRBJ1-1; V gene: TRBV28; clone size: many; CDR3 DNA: TGTGCCAGCGGGAGAGCTGGGACGCTGGTCGCTGAAGCTTTCTTT; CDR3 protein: CASGRAGTLVAEAFF
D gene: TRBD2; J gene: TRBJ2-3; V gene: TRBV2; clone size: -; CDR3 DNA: TGTGCCAGCAACTTAGCGGGTGACACAGATACGCAGTATTTT; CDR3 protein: CASNLAGDTDTQYF
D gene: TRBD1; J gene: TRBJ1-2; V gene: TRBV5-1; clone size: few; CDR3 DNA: TGCGCCAGCAGCAGCGCCGGGACAGGGAGGGGTTATGGCTACACCTTC; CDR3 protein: CASSSAGTGRGYGYTF
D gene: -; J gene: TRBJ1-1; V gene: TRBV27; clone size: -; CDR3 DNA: TGTGCCAGCAGTTTAGGGGGGCCTTACACTGAAGCTTTCTTT; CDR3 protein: CASSLGGPYTEAFF
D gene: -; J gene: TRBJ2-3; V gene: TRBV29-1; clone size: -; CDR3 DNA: TGCAGCGTTGATGCCGGGGGCGAAGATACGCAGTATTTT; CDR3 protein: CSVDAGGEDTQYF